The rows below give T cell receptor beta chains drawn from one sample of a study of molecular identifiers for immune sequencing clone quantification. One entry per CDR3 protein results from TCRdb running MiXCR on the PCR reads. The sample has approximately 93,000 distinct CDR3 sequences, approximately 23% seen once. Material: naive CD8+ T cells from blood, with Jurkat cell RNA spiked in. All receptors derive from a human donor in good health. Some libraries in this study had Jurkat cell RNA spiked in. CDR3s include the opening cysteine and the closing phenylalanine or tryptophan. The order of the fields is CDR3 DNA, CDR3 protein, D gene, V gene, J gene, clone size. D genes are given only for firm matches. A row's size may be missing; if present it is once, few, many or a size class.

CDR3nt: TGTGCCAGTAGTGCAACAGGGGTTCCCTCCTACGAGCAGTACTTC
CDR3aa: CASSATGVPSYEQYF
d_gene: TRBD1
v_gene: TRBV19
j_gene: TRBJ2-7
abundance: few

CDR3nt: TGTGCCAGCAATCCAGGACAGGGGGCTGAAAAACTGTTTTTT
CDR3aa: CASNPGQGAEKLFF
d_gene: TRBD1
v_gene: TRBV12-3/TRBV12-4
j_gene: TRBJ1-4
abundance: many

CDR3nt: TGTGCCAGCAGCGTTGGTACTGAAGCTTTCTTT
CDR3aa: CASSVGTEAFF
d_gene: -
v_gene: TRBV5-4
j_gene: TRBJ1-1
abundance: few

CDR3nt: TGCAGCGTTGAAGCGGGACAGAACTACGAGCAGTACTTC
CDR3aa: CSVEAGQNYEQYF
d_gene: TRBD1
v_gene: TRBV29-1
j_gene: TRBJ2-7
abundance: many

CDR3nt: TGTGCCAGCAGGTTCAGGGGGGGCTACACCGGGGAGCTGTTTTTT
CDR3aa: CASRFRGGYTGELFF
d_gene: -
v_gene: TRBV6-2/TRBV6-3
j_gene: TRBJ2-2
abundance: few

CDR3nt: TGCAGCGCCCTGGGGGCCCGGGACAGGGCTTTCTTT
CDR3aa: CSALGARDRAFF
d_gene: TRBD1
v_gene: TRBV29-1
j_gene: TRBJ1-1
abundance: many

CDR3nt: TGTGCCAGCAGAGTCAGCGGCGAGCAGTACTTC
CDR3aa: CASRVSGEQYF
d_gene: -
v_gene: TRBV6-5
j_gene: TRBJ2-7
abundance: few

CDR3nt: TGTGCCAGCAGCTTAGCACAGGGGTCGTATAGATGGGATTCACCCCTCCACTTT
CDR3aa: CASSLAQGSYRWDSPLHF
d_gene: TRBD1
v_gene: TRBV7-2
j_gene: TRBJ1-6
abundance: many

CDR3nt: TGTGCCAGCACCTACGAGGGGGCAGGGACCTACGAGCAGTACTTC
CDR3aa: CASTYEGAGTYEQYF
d_gene: TRBD1
v_gene: TRBV28
j_gene: TRBJ2-7
abundance: many

CDR3nt: TGTGCCAGCAGCTTAGGAGCCTCCGGGAGGCATAATGAAAAACTGTTTTTT
CDR3aa: CASSLGASGRHNEKLFF
d_gene: -
v_gene: TRBV7-9
j_gene: TRBJ1-4
abundance: few

CDR3nt: TGTGCCAGCAGCTGGGGAGGCGGTGAGCAGTTCTTC
CDR3aa: CASSWGGGEQFF
d_gene: -
v_gene: TRBV11-1
j_gene: TRBJ2-1
abundance: -

CDR3nt: TGCGCCAGCAGCCCAAACGCTCAGGGCTTGGCAGATACGCAGTATTTT
CDR3aa: CASSPNAQGLADTQYF
d_gene: -
v_gene: TRBV4-3
j_gene: TRBJ2-3
abundance: many

CDR3nt: TGTGCCAGCAGTGATAGGGCCAGCCAGGCCGGGGAGCTGTTTTTT
CDR3aa: CASSDRASQAGELFF
d_gene: -
v_gene: TRBV2
j_gene: TRBJ2-2
abundance: -

CDR3nt: TGTGCCAGCAGTTTAAGTCTGGGCAGGACTGAAGCTTTCTTT
CDR3aa: CASSLSLGRTEAFF
d_gene: -
v_gene: TRBV6-2/TRBV6-3
j_gene: TRBJ1-1
abundance: many

CDR3nt: TGCGCCAGCAGCTTGAAGGTGGCGGGGCCGCTCGAGCAGTACTTC
CDR3aa: CASSLKVAGPLEQYF
d_gene: -
v_gene: TRBV5-1
j_gene: TRBJ2-7
abundance: -

CDR3nt: TGTGCCAGCAGCTTTCCCGGGACAGGGAAGATCGAGCAGTACTTC
CDR3aa: CASSFPGTGKIEQYF
d_gene: TRBD1
v_gene: TRBV11-2
j_gene: TRBJ2-7
abundance: few